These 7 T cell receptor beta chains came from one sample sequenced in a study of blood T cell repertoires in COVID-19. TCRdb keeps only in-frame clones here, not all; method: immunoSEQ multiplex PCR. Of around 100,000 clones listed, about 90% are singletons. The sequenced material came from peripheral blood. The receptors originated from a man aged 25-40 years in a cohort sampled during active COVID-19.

The CDR3 DNA is TGCGCCAGCAGCCCCCTGGGGAGCTCCTACGAGCAGTACTTC. Amino acids: CASSPLGSSYEQYF. The chain joins TRBV5-1 to TRBJ2-7; tentative D call: TRBD2 (5 bases). The germline gives CDR1 SGHRS, CDR2 YFSETQ. V was trimmed by 4 bases and J by 0 bases, leaving 11 bases between them. The CDR3 covers 14 residues.

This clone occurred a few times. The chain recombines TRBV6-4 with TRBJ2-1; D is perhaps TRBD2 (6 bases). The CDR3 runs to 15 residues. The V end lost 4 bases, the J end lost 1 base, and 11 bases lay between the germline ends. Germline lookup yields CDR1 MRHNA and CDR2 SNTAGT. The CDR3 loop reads CASSGGGESYNEQFF. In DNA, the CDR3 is TGTGCCAGCAGTGGCGGCGGGGAGTCCTACAATGAGCAGTTCTTC.

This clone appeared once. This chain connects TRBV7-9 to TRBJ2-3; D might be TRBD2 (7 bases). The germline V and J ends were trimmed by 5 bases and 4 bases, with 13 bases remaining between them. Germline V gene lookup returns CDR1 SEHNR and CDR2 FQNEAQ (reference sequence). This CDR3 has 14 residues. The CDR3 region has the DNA TGTGCCAGCAGCGGGGGGGCCTTTTCAGATACGCAGTATTTT. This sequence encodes CASSGGAFSDTQYF.

The CDR3 reads CASSLSAGATEAFF. In DNA, the CDR3 is TGTGCCAGCAGCTTATCAGCAGGGGCCACTGAAGCTTTCTTT. The chain employs TRBV7-3 and TRBJ1-1; tentatively, D is TRBD1 (6 bases). Trimming took 2 bases from V and 4 from J, leaving 11 bases between them. The CDR3 is made up of 14 amino acids. Germline loops: CDR1 SGHTA, CDR2 FQGTGA.

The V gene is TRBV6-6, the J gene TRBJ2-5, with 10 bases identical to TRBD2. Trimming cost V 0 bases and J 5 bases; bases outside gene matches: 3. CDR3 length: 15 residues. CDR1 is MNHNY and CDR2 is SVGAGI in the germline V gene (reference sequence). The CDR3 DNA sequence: TGTGCCAGCAGTTACTCGGGGACTAGCGTGGAGACCCAGTACTTC. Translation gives CASSYSGTSVETQYF.

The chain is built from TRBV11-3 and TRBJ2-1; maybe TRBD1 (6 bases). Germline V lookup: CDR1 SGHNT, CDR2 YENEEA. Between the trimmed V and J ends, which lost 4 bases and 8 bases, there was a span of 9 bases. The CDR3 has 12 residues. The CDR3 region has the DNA TGTGCCAGCAGCTCACAGGGCTATGAGCAGTTCTTC. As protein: CASSSQGYEQFF.

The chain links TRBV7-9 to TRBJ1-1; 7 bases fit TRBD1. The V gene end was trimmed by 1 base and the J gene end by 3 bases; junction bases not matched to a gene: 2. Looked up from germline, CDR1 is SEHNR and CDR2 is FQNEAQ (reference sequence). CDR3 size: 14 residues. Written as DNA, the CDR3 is TGTGCCAGCAGCTTAGGGCAGGGGGACACTGAAGCTTTCTTT. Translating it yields CASSLGQGDTEAFF.